This is a list of T cell receptor beta chains from one sample in a study of CD8 T cells in Susac syndrome. TCRdb re-derived calls from the immunoSEQ multiplex PCR reads in MiXCR, one entry per CDR3 protein. The sample holds 140,000 to 150,000 distinct CDR3 sequences; around 95% are singletons and the top ten take 0.095% to 0.14%. The sample consisted of CD4+ T cells from PBMCs. These receptors all come from a human donor with multiple sclerosis. Each CDR3 is given with its conserved first and last residue. A D gene is named only where the DNA matches it firmly. The listing skips clone size in some rows; elsewhere it reads once, few, many or a size class.

CASESRGNTIYF	TGTGCCAGCGAGAGCAGGGGAAACACCATATATTTT	TRBV6-5	NA	TRBJ1-3	NA	12
CASSPGLAGSISQETQYF	TGTGCCAGCAGCCCCGGGCTAGCGGGAAGTATTAGCCAAGAGACCCAGTACTTC	TRBV7-8	TRBD2	TRBJ2-5	NA	18
CASSPTPGASEQFF	TGTGCTAGCAGCCCGACCCCGGGGGCAAGTGAGCAGTTCTTC	TRBV7-7	NA	TRBJ2-1	NA	14
CSVGVGGSSYEQYF	TGCAGCGTTGGTGTGGGGGGGAGCTCCTACGAGCAGTACTTC	TRBV29-1	TRBD2	TRBJ2-7	NA	14
CASSARSDNSPLHF	TGTGCCAGCAGCGCCCGAAGTGATAATTCACCCCTCCACTTT	TRBV7-2	NA	TRBJ1-6	NA	14
CASNERGNPNTGELFF	TGTGCCAGCAATGAAAGGGGCAACCCGAACACCGGGGAGCTGTTTTTT	TRBV2	NA	TRBJ2-2	NA	16
CASSLRGYGEKLFF	TGTGCCAGCAGTTTAAGGGGATACGGTGAAAAACTGTTTTTT	TRBV12-3/TRBV12-4	NA	TRBJ1-4	NA	14
CASSLPGTNTGELFF	TGCGCCAGCAGCTTGCCGGGGACGAACACCGGGGAGCTGTTTTTT	TRBV5-1	NA	TRBJ2-2	NA	15
CASRTKSAGPASGANVLTF	TGTGCCAGCAGGACCAAGTCGGCAGGGCCTGCCTCTGGGGCCAACGTCCTGACTTTC	TRBV7-3	NA	TRBJ2-6	NA	19
CASRQGTNTGELFF	TGTGCCAGCAGACAGGGCACGAACACCGGGGAGCTGTTTTTT	TRBV28	NA	TRBJ2-2	NA	14
CASSPTGTGAGEQYF	TGTGCCAGCAGCCCAACCGGGACAGGGGCCGGCGAGCAGTACTTC	TRBV9	TRBD1	TRBJ2-7	once	15
CASSAPGQLTYEQYF	TGTGCCAGCAGTGCACCGGGACAGCTGACCTACGAGCAGTACTTC	TRBV6-5	TRBD1	TRBJ2-7	once	15
CASSFGQGPGGNQPQHF	TGTGCCAGCAGTTTCGGACAGGGTCCGGGCGGCAATCAGCCCCAGCATTTT	TRBV6-2/TRBV6-3	TRBD1	TRBJ1-5	NA	17
CASRRDINYGYTF	TGTGCCAGCAGACGGGACATCAACTATGGCTACACCTTC	TRBV2	NA	TRBJ1-2	NA	13
CAFQLGPGEQYF	TGTGCCTTCCAATTGGGCCCGGGGGAGCAGTACTTC	TRBV30	NA	TRBJ2-7	NA	12
CATSDPTAPTGELFF	TGTGCCACCAGTGATCCCACAGCTCCTACCGGGGAGCTGTTTTTT	TRBV24-1	NA	TRBJ2-2	NA	15
CASSVEIGDATGELFF	TGTGCCAGCAGCGTCGAGATCGGGGACGCCACCGGGGAGCTGTTTTTT	TRBV9	NA	TRBJ2-2	NA	16
CSADTQNTEAFF	TGCAGTGCGGACACACAGAACACTGAAGCTTTCTTT	TRBV20-1	NA	TRBJ1-1	once	12
CASSPGLAGNNEQFF	TGTGCCAGCAGCCCCGGACTAGCGGGAAACAATGAGCAGTTCTTC	TRBV3-1	TRBD2	TRBJ2-1	few	15
CASSLTGGGYTF	TGTGCCAGCAGCTTAACAGGGGGTGGCTACACCTTC	TRBV11-1	TRBD1	TRBJ1-2	few	12
CSVITQGANEKLFF	TGCAGCGTCATAACACAGGGGGCTAATGAAAAACTGTTTTTT	TRBV29-1	TRBD1	TRBJ1-4	NA	14
CSVEGAGRGQYF	TGCAGCGTTGAAGGGGCAGGGCGGGGGCAGTACTTC	TRBV29-1	NA	TRBJ2-7	NA	12
CSGRQGANGYTF	TGCAGCGGTAGACAGGGGGCGAATGGCTACACCTTC	TRBV29-1	TRBD1	TRBJ1-2	NA	12
CASSDTGVHYEQYF	TGTGCCAGCAGTGATACAGGGGTCCACTACGAGCAGTACTTC	TRBV6-1	TRBD1	TRBJ2-7	NA	14
CSAPGQHTDTQYF	TGCAGTGCTCCGGGACAACACACAGATACGCAGTATTTT	TRBV20-1	NA	TRBJ2-3	NA	13
CSARGQGAYYEQYF	TGCAGTGCTAGAGGACAGGGGGCTTACTACGAGCAGTACTTC	TRBV20-1	TRBD1	TRBJ2-7	NA	14
CSVGAGGAGNEQFF	TGCAGCGTGGGGGCTGGCGGCGCCGGCAATGAGCAGTTCTTC	TRBV29-1	NA	TRBJ2-1	NA	14
CASSVEGFSGYTF	TGTGCCAGCAGCGTAGAAGGGTTTAGTGGCTACACCTTC	TRBV9	NA	TRBJ1-2	once	13
CASSLVTQETQYF	TGCGCCAGCAGCTTGGTAACCCAAGAGACCCAGTACTTC	TRBV5-1	NA	TRBJ2-5	NA	13
CASSSTGRSTDTQYF	TGTGCCAGCTCATCGACAGGCCGCAGCACAGATACGCAGTATTTT	TRBV18	NA	TRBJ2-3	NA	15
CASSQEGAADTQYF	TGCGCCAGCAGCCAAGAAGGGGCCGCCGATACGCAGTATTTT	TRBV4-3	NA	TRBJ2-3	NA	14
CATRGTSALGSTDTQYF	TGTGCCACTCGGGGGACTAGCGCGTTAGGGAGCACAGATACGCAGTATTTT	TRBV15	TRBD2	TRBJ2-3	NA	17
CASSQVAGVGETQYF	TGTGCCAGCAGCCAAGTGGCGGGAGTAGGGGAGACCCAGTACTTC	TRBV3-1	TRBD2	TRBJ2-5	few	15
CATSRESDEQYF	TGTGCCACCAGCAGAGAGTCCGACGAGCAGTACTTC	TRBV15	NA	TRBJ2-7	NA	12
CASSSRWGLSDGYTF	TGTGCCAGCAGCTCCCGTTGGGGGCTATCGGATGGCTACACCTTC	TRBV3-1	NA	TRBJ1-2	NA	15
CASRRDRTGELFF	TGTGCCAGCAGACGGGATCGCACCGGGGAGCTGTTTTTT	TRBV2	NA	TRBJ2-2	NA	13
CSARGTGSSYNSPLHF	TGCAGTGCTAGAGGGACAGGGAGCTCCTATAATTCACCCCTCCACTTT	TRBV20-1	TRBD1	TRBJ1-6	NA	16
CATAGELASGYTF	TGTGCCACCGCGGGGGAATTGGCAAGTGGCTACACCTTC	TRBV2	NA	TRBJ1-2	once	13
CASSEEPQLGEQYF	TGTGCCAGCAGTGAAGAGCCACAGCTAGGCGAGCAGTACTTC	TRBV2	NA	TRBJ2-7	NA	14
CAWAPGRQNTEAFF	TGTGCCTGGGCACCGGGACGGCAGAACACTGAAGCTTTCTTT	TRBV30	NA	TRBJ1-1	NA	14
CASSSGGAGGYEQYF	TGTGCCAGCAGCTCTGGCGGAGCGGGGGGCTACGAGCAGTACTTC	TRBV7-8	TRBD2	TRBJ2-7	NA	15
CASSLPRAPVGIQYF	TGTGCCAGCAGTTTACCGCGGGCCCCAGTGGGCATTCAGTACTTC	TRBV28	NA	TRBJ2-4	NA	15
CASSYSGQGVRDGYTF	TGTGCCAGCAGTTACTCGGGACAGGGAGTGAGGGATGGCTACACCTTC	TRBV6-5	TRBD1	TRBJ1-2	NA	16
CSASDLGQSTDTQYF	TGCAGTGCTAGTGACCTTGGCCAGAGCACAGATACGCAGTATTTT	TRBV20-1	NA	TRBJ2-3	NA	15
CSVGEGNQPQHF	TGCAGCGTTGGTGAGGGAAATCAGCCCCAGCATTTT	TRBV29-1	NA	TRBJ1-5	NA	12
CSARRWDPLNTGELFF	TGCAGTGCTAGACGGTGGGACCCCTTGAACACCGGGGAGCTGTTTTTT	TRBV20-1	NA	TRBJ2-2	NA	16
CASSFGQGSGNTIYF	TGTGCCAGCAGCTTCGGACAGGGCTCTGGAAACACCATATATTTT	TRBV7-6	TRBD1	TRBJ1-3	once	15